This T cell receptor (beta chain) is from a study of vaccination effects on CD4 cells after COVID-19. Study in general: Each participant was given two doses of one vaccine (BNT162b2 or mRNA-1273). Overall study findings and caveats: Late in the post-vaccination period, infection-induced and vaccine-induced clones underwent marked clonal contraction.

This clone occurred a few times. The antigen is unknown. A junction end diverges from the germline sequence, so it may reflect a read error. ViraFEST expansion of antigen-specific CD4+ T cells with viral peptide pools preceded sequencing. The authors isolated CD4+ T cells after around nine days of culture. Previously uninfected by SARS-CoV-2, the vaccine recipients also showed negative nucleocapsid antibodies. The CDR3 is made up of 13 amino acids. Germline V CDR1 and CDR2: LGHDT, YNNKEL (reference sequence). The method was immunoSEQ multiplex PCR; TCRdb's version includes in-frame clones alone and lacks a portion of them. The sample has some 30,000 clones, around 70% seen once.

The chain is built from TRBV3-1 (or the pseudogene TRBV3-2) and TRBJ1-2; the match to TRBD1 covers 9 bases. The sequence was obtained from a human donor who received a COVID-19 vaccine. This specimen consisted of CD4+ T cells from PBMCs cultured with SARS-CoV-2 spike peptides, obtained before COVID-19 vaccination. DNA of the CDR3: TGTGCCAGCAGCCCCGGGACAGGGTATGACTACACCTTC. Amino acid sequence: CASSPGTGYDYTF.